The clone carrying this T cell receptor (beta chain) was detected ten times or more. Its specificity is unknown. Uncontrolled infection, other autoimmune disease, pregnancy or lactation led to exclusion. The sample comes from a study of T cells in Graves' hyperthyroidism and ophthalmopathy. Findings of the study overall: Ophthalmopathy, which appeared later, was predicted by the model a median about 6 months before onset.

TCR beta CDR3 region amplification was performed from RNA transcripts. The TCR CDR3 was amplified in a first-round RT-PCR using the HTBI primer set. A single record per CDR3 protein comes from TCRdb applying MiXCR to the multiplex PCR reads. The table has roughly 250,000 distinct CDR3 sequences, roughly 22% seen once; the top ten hold approximately 60%. J was trimmed by 8 bases and V by 5 bases; bases with no gene match: 19. Germline lookup yields CDR1 SGHAT and CDR2 FQNNGV. This CDR3 contains 17 residues. The origin of this receptor is a man between 25 and 39 years old with Graves' ophthalmopathy. The chain joins TRBV11-2 to TRBJ1-1; 8 bases align to TRBD1. Sequencing input: blood. The CDR3 region has the DNA TGTGCCAGCAGCGTAGCCCCTTACCGACAGGGACAGGAAGAAGCTTTCTTT. Translated, it gives CASSVAPYRQGQEEAFF.